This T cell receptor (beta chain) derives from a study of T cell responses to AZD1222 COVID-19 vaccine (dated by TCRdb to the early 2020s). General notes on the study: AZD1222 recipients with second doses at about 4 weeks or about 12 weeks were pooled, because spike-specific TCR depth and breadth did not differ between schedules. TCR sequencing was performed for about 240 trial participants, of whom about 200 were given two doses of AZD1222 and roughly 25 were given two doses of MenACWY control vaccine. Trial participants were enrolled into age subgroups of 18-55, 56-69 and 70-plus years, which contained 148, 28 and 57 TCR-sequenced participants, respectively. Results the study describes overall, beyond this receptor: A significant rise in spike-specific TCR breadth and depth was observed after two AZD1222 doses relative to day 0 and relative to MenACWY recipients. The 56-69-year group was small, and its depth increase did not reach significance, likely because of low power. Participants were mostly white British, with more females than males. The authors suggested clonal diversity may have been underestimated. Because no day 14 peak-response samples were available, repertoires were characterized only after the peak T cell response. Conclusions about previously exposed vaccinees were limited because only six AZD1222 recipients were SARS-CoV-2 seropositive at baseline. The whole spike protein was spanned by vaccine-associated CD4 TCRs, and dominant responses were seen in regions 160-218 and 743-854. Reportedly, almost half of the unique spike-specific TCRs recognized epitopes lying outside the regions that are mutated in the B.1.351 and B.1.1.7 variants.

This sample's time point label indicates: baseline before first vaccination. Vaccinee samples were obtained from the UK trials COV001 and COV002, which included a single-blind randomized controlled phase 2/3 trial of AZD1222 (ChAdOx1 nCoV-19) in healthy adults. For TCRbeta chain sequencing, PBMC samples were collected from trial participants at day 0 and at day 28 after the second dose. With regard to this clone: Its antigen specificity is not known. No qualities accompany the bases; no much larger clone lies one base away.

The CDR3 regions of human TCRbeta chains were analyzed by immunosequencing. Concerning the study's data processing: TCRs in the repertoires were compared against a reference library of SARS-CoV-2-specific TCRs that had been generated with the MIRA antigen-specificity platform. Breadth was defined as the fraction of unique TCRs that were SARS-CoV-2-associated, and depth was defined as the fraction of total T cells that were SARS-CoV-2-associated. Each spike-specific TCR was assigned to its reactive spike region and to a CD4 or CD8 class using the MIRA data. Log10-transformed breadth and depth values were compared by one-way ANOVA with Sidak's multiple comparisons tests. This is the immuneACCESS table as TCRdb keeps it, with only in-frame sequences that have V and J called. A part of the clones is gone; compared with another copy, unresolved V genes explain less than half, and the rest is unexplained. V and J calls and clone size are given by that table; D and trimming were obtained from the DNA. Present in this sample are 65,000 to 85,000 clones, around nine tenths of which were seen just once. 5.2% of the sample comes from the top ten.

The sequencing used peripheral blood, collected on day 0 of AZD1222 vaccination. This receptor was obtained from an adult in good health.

The CDR3 amino acid sequence is: CASSPQTDRPESYTF. The nucleotides read TGCGCCAGCAGCCCCCAAACCGACAGGCCTGAAAGCTACACCTTC. The V and J genes are TRBV4-1 and TRBJ1-2; TRBD1 could be the D gene, as 6 bases match. In the germline V gene, CDR1 corresponds to MGHRA and CDR2 to YSYEKL. Taken from cysteine to phenylalanine, the CDR3 has 15 residues. Only CDR3 DNA is held: 45 bases, read in frame from base 1. Deletion took 4 bases off V and 9 bases off J, with a span of 21 bases between the germline ends.